The 9 T cell receptor beta chains below all came from one sample that was sequenced in a study of cytomegalovirus exposure and HLA in healthy donors. Clones were sequenced by immunoSEQ multiplex PCR, and TCRdb holds only the in-frame ones, with some missing. The table lists some 99,000 clones, 88% of them singletons. Sequences were obtained from PBMCs. The receptors stem from a woman in her late teens or twenties in good health and CMV-seronegative.

CDR3 loop: CASSIQASSYNEQFF. CDR3 coding DNA: TGTGCCAGCAGTATACAAGCGAGCTCCTACAATGAGCAGTTCTTC. V is TRBV27 and J is TRBJ2-1; D gene uncertain. The CDR3 loop spans 15 amino acids. CDR1 is MNHEY, CDR2 SMNVEV, per germline (reference sequence). The germline V and J ends were trimmed by 5 bases and 0 bases, with 11 bases remaining between them.

The chain joins TRBV29-1 to TRBJ2-7, with TRBD1 matching 7 bases. Germline V gene lookup returns CDR1 SQVTM and CDR2 ANQGSEA. The length of the CDR3 is 14 residues. J gave up 0 bases and V 6 bases, and 8 bases lay outside the gene matches. This CDR3 reads CSVTTGAHSYEQYF. In nucleotides, the CDR3 is TGCAGCGTGACTACAGGGGCACACTCCTACGAGCAGTACTTC.

V gene TRBV11-1 combines with J gene TRBJ2-7, with a weak D call TRBD1 (6 bases). Deletions cut 5 bases from V and 7 bases from J, with 12 bases between. The CDR3 sequence is 12 residues long. Germline CDR1 is SGHAT and CDR2 is FQDESV (reference sequence). This CDR3 reads CASSLSQGEQYF. The DNA of the CDR3 is TGTGCCAGCAGCCTTTCACAGGGTGAGCAGTACTTC.

The rearrangement uses TRBV7-9 and TRBJ2-7; 7 nucleotides line up with TRBD1. V lost 2 bases, J lost 2 bases, and 6 bases stayed unmatched. The CDR3 consists of 15 residues. CDR1 is SEHNR, CDR2 FQNEAQ, per germline (reference sequence). The CDR3 region has the DNA TGTGCCAGCAGCTTACGACAGGGTGGGACCTACGAGCAGTACTTC. Amino acids: CASSLRQGGTYEQYF.

The V call is TRBV30, the J call TRBJ2-1; D not resolved. The germline CDR1 and CDR2 sequences are GTSNPN and SVGIG (reference sequence). Trimming took 5 bases from V and 0 from J, leaving 8 bases between them. The CDR3 has 13 residues. CDR3 sequence (DNA): TGTGCCTGGGGCCGAAGCTCCTACAATGAGCAGTTCTTC. As protein: CAWGRSSYNEQFF.

The chain combines TRBV4-2 with TRBJ1-2; D perhaps matches TRBD1 (5 bases). V lost 1 base to trimming and J lost 5 bases, with 14 bases between them. From germline, CDR1 is LGHNA and CDR2 YNFKEQ. This CDR3 region has 15 residues. The CDR3 nucleotides are TGTGCCAGCAGCCAAGTGGGACTTGAGGGGTATGGCTACACCTTC. This gives the protein CASSQVGLEGYGYTF.

The genes are TRBV18 and TRBJ2-1; unclear D gene. Trimming shortened V by 3 bases and J by 5 bases, and 5 bases separated the two germline ends. This CDR3 is 12 amino acids long. Germline V gene data show CDR1 as KGHSH and CDR2 as LQKENI. CDR3 in amino acids: CASSPSHNEQFF. The CDR3 DNA reads as TGTGCCAGCTCACCTAGCCACAATGAGCAGTTCTTC.

The chain links TRBV30 to TRBJ1-2; tentative D call: TRBD1 (6 bases). In germline, CDR1 is GTSNPN, CDR2 SVGIG (reference sequence). V was pared by 0 bases and J by 5 bases, with 10 bases between. The CDR3 sequence is 13 residues long. CDR3 in amino acids: CAWSVGQSYGYTF. The CDR3 region has the DNA TGTGCCTGGAGTGTCGGACAGTCTTATGGCTACACCTTC.

The chain has TRBV4-2 and TRBJ2-1; D not resolved. Deletions cut 3 bases from V and 6 bases from J, with 9 bases between. CDR1 and CDR2 from the germline V gene are LGHNA and YNFKEQ. This CDR3 spans 13 amino acids. The CDR3 loop is CASSHEVSNEQFF. For the CDR3, the DNA is TGTGCCAGCAGCCATGAGGTTTCCAATGAGCAGTTCTTC.